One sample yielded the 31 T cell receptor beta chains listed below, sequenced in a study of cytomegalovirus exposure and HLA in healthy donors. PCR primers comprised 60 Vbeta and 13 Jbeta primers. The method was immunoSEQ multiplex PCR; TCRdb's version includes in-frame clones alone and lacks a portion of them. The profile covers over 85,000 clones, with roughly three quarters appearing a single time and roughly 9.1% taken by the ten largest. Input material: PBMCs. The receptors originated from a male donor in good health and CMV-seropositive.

The CDR3 sequence: CATYPDRDSLFSNYGYTF. The CDR3 nucleotides read TGTGCCACCTATCCCGACCGGGACAGCTTATTCTCTAACTATGGCTACACCTTC. The chain has TRBV28 and TRBJ1-2, with 7 bases lining up with TRBD1. The CDR3 covers 18 residues. The junction had 20 bases not matched to a gene; V was cut back by 10 bases and J by 0 bases. Per germline, CDR1 MDHEN and CDR2 SYDVKM.

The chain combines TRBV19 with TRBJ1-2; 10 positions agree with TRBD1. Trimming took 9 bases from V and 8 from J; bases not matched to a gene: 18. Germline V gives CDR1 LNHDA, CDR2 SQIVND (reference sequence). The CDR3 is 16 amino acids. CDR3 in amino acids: CASSNTGTGVGGGYTF. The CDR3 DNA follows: TGTGCCAGCTCAAATACCGGGACAGGGGTTGGAGGAGGCTACACCTTC.

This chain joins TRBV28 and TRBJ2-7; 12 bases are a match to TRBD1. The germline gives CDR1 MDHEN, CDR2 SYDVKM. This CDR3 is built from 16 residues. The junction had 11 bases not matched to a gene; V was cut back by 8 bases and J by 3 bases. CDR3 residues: CASGGPGTGGIYEQYF. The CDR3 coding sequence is TGTGCCAGCGGGGGGCCCGGGACAGGGGGCATCTACGAGCAGTACTTC.

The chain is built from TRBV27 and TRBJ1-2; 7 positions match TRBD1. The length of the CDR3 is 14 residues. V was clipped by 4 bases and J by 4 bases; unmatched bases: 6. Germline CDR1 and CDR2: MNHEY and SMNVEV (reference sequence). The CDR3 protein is CASSSIDRVYGYTF. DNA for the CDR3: TGTGCCAGCAGTTCCATCGACAGGGTCTATGGCTACACCTTC.

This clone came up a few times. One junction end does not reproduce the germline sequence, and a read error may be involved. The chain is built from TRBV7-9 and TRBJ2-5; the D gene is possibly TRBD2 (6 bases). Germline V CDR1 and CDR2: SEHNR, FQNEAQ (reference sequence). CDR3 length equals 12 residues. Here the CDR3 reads CSSSLGGKTQYF. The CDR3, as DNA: TGTTCCAGCAGCTTAGGCGGGAAGACCCAGTACTTC.

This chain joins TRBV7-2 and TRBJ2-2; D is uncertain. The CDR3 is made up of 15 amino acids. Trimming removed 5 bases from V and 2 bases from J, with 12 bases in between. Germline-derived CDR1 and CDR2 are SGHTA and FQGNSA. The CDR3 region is CASSLYQINTGELFF. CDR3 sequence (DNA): TGTGCCAGCAGCCTATATCAAATCAACACCGGGGAGCTGTTTTTT.

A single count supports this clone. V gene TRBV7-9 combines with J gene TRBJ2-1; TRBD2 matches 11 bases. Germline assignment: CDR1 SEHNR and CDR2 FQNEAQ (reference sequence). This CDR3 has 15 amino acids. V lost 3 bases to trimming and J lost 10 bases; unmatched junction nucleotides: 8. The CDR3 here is CASSFHSSGRWEQFF. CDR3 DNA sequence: TGTGCCAGCAGCTTCCACTCTAGCGGGAGGTGGGAGCAGTTCTTC.

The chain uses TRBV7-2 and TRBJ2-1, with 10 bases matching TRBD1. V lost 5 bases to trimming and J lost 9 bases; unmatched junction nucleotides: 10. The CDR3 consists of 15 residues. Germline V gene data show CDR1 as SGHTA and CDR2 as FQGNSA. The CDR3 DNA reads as TGTGCCAGCAGCCGAAACGGACAGGGGGTGGTTGAGCAGTTCTTC. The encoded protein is CASSRNGQGVVEQFF.

The CDR3 here is CASLQGGQYYEQYF. The CDR3 coding sequence is TGTGCCAGCCTCCAAGGGGGACAGTACTACGAGCAGTACTTC. The chain joins TRBV28 to TRBJ2-7; 7 nucleotides agree with TRBD1. The trim removed 8 bases at V and 3 bases at J, leaving 10 bases unmatched. Germline values: CDR1 MDHEN, CDR2 SYDVKM. The CDR3 extends over 14 amino acids.

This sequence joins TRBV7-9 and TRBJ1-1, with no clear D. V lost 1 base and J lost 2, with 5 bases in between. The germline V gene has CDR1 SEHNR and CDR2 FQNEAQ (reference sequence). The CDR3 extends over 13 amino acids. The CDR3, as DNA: TGTGCCAGCAGCTTAGACTTTAACACTGAAGCTTTCTTT. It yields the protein CASSLDFNTEAFF.

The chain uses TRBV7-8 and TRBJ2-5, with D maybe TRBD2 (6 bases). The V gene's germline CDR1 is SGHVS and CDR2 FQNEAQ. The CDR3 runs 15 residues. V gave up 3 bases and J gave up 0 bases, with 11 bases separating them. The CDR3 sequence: CASSFPAGNQETQYF. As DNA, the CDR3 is TGTGCCAGCAGCTTCCCGGCGGGGAACCAAGAGACCCAGTACTTC.

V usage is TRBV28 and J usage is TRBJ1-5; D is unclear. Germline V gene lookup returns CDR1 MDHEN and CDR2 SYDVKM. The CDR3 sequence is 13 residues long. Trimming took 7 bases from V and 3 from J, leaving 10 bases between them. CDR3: CASTPDYNQPQHF. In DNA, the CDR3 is TGTGCCAGCACCCCGGACTACAATCAGCCCCAGCATTTT.

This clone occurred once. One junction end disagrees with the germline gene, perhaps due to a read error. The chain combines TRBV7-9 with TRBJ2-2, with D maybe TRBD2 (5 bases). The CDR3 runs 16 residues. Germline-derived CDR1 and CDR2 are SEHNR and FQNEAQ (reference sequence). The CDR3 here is CSSSIWTVASTGELFF. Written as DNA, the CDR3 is TGTTCCAGCAGCATTTGGACCGTAGCGAGCACCGGGGAGCTGTTTTTT.

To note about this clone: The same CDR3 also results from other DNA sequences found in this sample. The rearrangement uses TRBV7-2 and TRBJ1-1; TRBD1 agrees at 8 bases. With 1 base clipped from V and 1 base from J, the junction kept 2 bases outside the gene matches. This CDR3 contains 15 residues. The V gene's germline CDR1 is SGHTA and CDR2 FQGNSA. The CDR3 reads CASSLGDRRNTEAFF. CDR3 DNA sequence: TGTGCCAGCAGCTTAGGGGACAGGAGGAACACTGAAGCTTTCTTT.

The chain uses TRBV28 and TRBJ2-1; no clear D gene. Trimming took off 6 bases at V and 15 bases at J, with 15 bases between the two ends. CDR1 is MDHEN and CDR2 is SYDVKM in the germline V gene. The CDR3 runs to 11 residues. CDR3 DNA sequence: TGTGCCAGCAGCTTCGCTAGGAGTCCGTTCTTC. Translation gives CASSFARSPFF.

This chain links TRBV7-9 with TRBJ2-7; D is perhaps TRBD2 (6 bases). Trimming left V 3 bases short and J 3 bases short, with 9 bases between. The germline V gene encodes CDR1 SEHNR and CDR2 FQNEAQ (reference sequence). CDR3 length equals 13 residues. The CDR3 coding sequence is TGTGCCAGCAGCTTCCCCGGGGGCTACGAGCAGTACTTC. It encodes CASSFPGGYEQYF.

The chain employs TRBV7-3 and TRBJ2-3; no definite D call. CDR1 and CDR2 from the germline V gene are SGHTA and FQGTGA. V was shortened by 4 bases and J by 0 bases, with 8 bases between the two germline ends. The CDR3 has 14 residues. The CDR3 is CASSSSFSTDTQYF. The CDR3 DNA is TGTGCCAGCAGCTCTTCTTTTAGCACAGATACGCAGTATTTT.

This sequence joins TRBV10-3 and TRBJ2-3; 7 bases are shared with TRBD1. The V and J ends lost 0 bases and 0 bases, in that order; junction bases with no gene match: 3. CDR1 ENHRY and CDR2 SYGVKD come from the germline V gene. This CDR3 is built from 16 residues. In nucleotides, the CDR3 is TGTGCCATCAGTGAGTCGACGACAGGGAGCACAGATACGCAGTATTTT. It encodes CAISESTTGSTDTQYF.

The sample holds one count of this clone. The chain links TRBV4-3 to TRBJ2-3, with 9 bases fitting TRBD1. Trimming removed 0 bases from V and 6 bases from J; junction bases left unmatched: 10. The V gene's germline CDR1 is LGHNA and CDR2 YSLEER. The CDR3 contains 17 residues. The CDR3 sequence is CASSQETGTGQRDTQYF. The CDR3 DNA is TGCGCCAGCAGCCAAGAAACGGGGACAGGGCAGAGGGATACGCAGTATTTT.

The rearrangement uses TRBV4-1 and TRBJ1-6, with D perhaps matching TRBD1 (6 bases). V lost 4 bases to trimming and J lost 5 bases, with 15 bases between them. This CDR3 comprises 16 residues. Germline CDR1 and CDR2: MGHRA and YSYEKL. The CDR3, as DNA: TGCGCCAGCAGCCTCCAGCCTGACAGGCATAATTCACCCCTCCACTTT. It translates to CASSLQPDRHNSPLHF.

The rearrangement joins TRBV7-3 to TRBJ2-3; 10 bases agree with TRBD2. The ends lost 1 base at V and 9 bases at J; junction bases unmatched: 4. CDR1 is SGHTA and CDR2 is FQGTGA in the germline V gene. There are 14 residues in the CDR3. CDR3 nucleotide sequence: TGTGCCAGCAGCTTAAGGGGGACTAGCGAGACGCAGTATTTT. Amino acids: CASSLRGTSETQYF.

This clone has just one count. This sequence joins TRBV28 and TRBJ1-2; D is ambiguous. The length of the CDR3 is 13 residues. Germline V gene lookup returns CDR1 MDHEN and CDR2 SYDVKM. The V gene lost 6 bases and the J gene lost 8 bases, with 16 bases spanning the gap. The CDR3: CASRLLGEEGYTF. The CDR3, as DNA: TGTGCCAGCAGGCTGCTTGGGGAGGAGGGCTACACCTTC.

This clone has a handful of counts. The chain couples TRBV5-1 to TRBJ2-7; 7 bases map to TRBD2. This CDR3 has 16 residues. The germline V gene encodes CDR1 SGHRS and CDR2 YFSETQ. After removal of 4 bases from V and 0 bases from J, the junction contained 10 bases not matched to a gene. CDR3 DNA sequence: TGCGCCAGCAGCGTCTCATTTAGCGGGCCCTCCTACGAGCAGTACTTC. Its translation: CASSVSFSGPSYEQYF.

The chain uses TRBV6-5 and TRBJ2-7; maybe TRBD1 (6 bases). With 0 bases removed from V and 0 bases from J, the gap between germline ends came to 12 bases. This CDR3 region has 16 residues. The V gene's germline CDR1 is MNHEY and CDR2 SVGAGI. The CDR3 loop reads CASSYSSGHLSYEQYF. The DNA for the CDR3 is TGTGCCAGCAGTTACTCGTCGGGACATCTCTCCTACGAGCAGTACTTC.

This CDR3 is CASSLTVRPGGNYGYTF. CDR3 nucleotide sequence: TGTGCCAGCAGCTTAACGGTGCGCCCGGGGGGAAACTATGGCTACACCTTC. This chain connects TRBV7-8 to TRBJ1-2, with a tentative D call TRBD1 (5 bases). The CDR3 length is 17 residues. CDR1 and CDR2 from the germline V gene are SGHVS and FQNEAQ. V lost 2 bases to trimming and J lost 2 bases, with 18 bases between them.

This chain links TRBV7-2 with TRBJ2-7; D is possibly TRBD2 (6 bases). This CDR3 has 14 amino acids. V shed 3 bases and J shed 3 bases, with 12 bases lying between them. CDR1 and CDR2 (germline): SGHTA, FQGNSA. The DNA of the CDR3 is TGTGCCAGCAGCTTTGAGCGGGCCCTCTACGAGCAGTACTTC. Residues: CASSFERALYEQYF.

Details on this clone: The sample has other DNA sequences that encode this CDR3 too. CDR3 bases: TGCGCCAGCAGCCAAGATATAACAGGGGGTCAAGAGACCCAGTACTTC. This translates into CASSQDITGGQETQYF. The chain joins TRBV4-1 to TRBJ2-5; 8 bases are shared with TRBD1. The length of the CDR3 is 16 residues. Germline CDR1 is MGHRA and CDR2 is YSYEKL. Losses at the gene ends were 0 bases for V and 2 bases for J; bases not matched to a gene: 5.

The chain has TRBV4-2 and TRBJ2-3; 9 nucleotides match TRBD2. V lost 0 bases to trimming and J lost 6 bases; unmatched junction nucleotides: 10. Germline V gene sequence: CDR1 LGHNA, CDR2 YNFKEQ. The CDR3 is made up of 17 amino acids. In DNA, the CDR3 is TGTGCCAGCAGCCAAGATGTAGCGGGGGATGGGGGGGATACGCAGTATTTT. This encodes CASSQDVAGDGGDTQYF.

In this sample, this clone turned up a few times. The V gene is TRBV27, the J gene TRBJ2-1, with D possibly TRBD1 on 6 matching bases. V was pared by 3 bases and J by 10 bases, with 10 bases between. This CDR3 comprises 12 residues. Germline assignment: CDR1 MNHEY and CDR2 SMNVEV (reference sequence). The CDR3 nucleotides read TGTGCCAGCAGTTTCAGGGGAGACGAGCAGTTCTTC. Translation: CASSFRGDEQFF.

In DNA form, the CDR3 reads TGTGCCAGCAGTCCGGACAGGGAATTTGGAAACACCATATATTTT. Its translation is CASSPDREFGNTIYF. The V call is TRBV28, the J call TRBJ1-3; 8 bases are a match to TRBD1. With 5 bases clipped from V and 3 bases from J, the junction kept 6 bases outside the gene matches. CDR3 length: 15 amino acids. CDR1 and CDR2 from the germline V gene are MDHEN and SYDVKM.

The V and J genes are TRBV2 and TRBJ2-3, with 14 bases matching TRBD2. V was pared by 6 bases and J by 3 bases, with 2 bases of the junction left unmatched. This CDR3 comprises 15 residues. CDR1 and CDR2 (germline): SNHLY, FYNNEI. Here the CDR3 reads CASRGTSGSTDTQYF. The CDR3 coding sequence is TGTGCCAGCAGGGGGACTAGCGGGAGTACAGATACGCAGTATTTT.